This TCR beta chain originates from a study of blood T cells in healthy people across ages. They isolated at least 7 million PBMCs from each sample. Each sample provided at least 5.5 micrograms of extracted total RNA. After removal of 5 bases from V and 1 base from J, the junction contained 8 bases not matched to a gene. Germline CDR1 and CDR2: SQVTM and ANQGSEA. This CDR3 comprises 14 residues. Study-wide results and caveats: Fewer expanded clones and more diversity marked long-lived versus aged donors.

This clonotype was recorded a few times. Its antigen is unidentified. Sample-barcoded 5' priming and a J-beta primer mix drove a second PCR of 7 to 11 cycles. Each cDNA was tagged by a template-switch adaptor containing 12 random nucleotides. From the 5' RACE reads, TCRdb called clonotypes with MiXCR, one entry per CDR3 protein. The table has about 810,000 distinct CDR3 sequences, about 34% seen once. This TCR was recovered from a man between 18 and 35 years old in good health. V usage is TRBV29-1 and J usage is TRBJ2-7; 7 bases align to TRBD1. The sample consisted of blood. CDR3 sequence: CSVLTGVISYEQYF. DNA for the CDR3: TGCAGCGTTCTCACAGGGGTGATTTCCTACGAGCAGTACTTC.